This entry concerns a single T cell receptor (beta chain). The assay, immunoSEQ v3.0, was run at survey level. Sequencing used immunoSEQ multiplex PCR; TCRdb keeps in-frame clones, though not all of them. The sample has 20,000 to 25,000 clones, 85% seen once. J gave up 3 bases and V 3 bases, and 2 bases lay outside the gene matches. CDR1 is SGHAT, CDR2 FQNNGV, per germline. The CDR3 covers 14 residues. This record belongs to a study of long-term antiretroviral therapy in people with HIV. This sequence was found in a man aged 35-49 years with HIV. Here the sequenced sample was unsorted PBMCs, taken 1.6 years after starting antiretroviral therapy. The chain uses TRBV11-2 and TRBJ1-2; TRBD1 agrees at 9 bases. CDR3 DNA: TGTGCCAGCAGCTTGACAGGGGGTTACTATGGCTACACCTTC. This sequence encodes CASSLTGGYYGYTF.